The 10 T cell receptor beta chains below come from one sample, sequenced in a study of sequential checkpoint blockade in melanoma. Using immunoSEQ multiplex PCR, the repertoire was profiled, and TCRdb retains in-frame clones only, with some absent. The sample holds some 7,200 clones; more than 20% are singletons and the top ten take more than 10%. Regarding treatment: randomized to nivolumab then ipilimumab (arm A) or the reverse (arm B). The material sequenced was tumor tissue (inferred from file names), taken from a patient given nivolumab and ipilimumab in sequence. The origin of the receptors is a human donor with melanoma.

The table lists this clone with a few counts. The CDR3 is CASSLTPVPNTEAFF. The CDR3 nucleotides are TGTGCCAGCAGCTTAACCCCGGTTCCGAACACTGAAGCTTTCTTT. This chain connects TRBV11-3 to TRBJ1-1; unclear D gene. CDR1 is SGHNT and CDR2 is YENEEA in the germline V gene. The V end was cut by 2 bases, the J end by 1 base, with 11 bases between. The CDR3 sequence is 15 residues long.

The rearrangement uses TRBV10-2 and TRBJ2-5, with D unresolved. Trimming took 5 bases from V and 5 from J, leaving 9 bases between them. This CDR3 region has 12 residues. Germline V gives CDR1 WSHSY, CDR2 SAAADI. The CDR3 spells CASSYLRETQYF. CDR3 bases: TGCGCCAGCAGTTACCTGAGGGAGACCCAGTACTTC.

Within the sample, this clone is medium-sized. The gene calls are TRBV19 and TRBJ2-7; a possible D gene is TRBD1 (6 bases). Germline V gene sequence: CDR1 LNHDA, CDR2 SQIVND (reference sequence). V was cut by 3 bases and J by 0 bases, with 12 bases left in between. The CDR3 covers 15 residues. The CDR3 protein is CASSMSSGDSYEQYF. CDR3 DNA sequence: TGTGCCAGTAGTATGTCGTCAGGGGACTCCTACGAGCAGTACTTC.

This clone appeared many times. The chain links TRBV11-3 to TRBJ2-3, with a tentative D call TRBD2 (6 bases). Per the germline V gene, CDR1 is SGHNT and CDR2 is YENEEA. V was pared by 1 base and J by 5 bases, with 19 bases between. CDR3 length equals 17 residues. For the CDR3, the DNA is TGTGCCAGCAGCTTAGGGGCGGGACCCCGATCAGGAGATACGCAGTATTTT. It codes for CASSLGAGPRSGDTQYF.

Only one count was recorded for this clone. The chain has TRBV28 and TRBJ2-2, with D perhaps TRBD1 (5 bases). The CDR3 runs to 15 residues. Germline CDR1 MDHEN, CDR2 SYDVKM. Trimming removed 4 bases from V and 6 bases from J, with 15 bases in between. The DNA for the CDR3 is TGTGCCAGCAGTTCTGCCGACAGCCGATCCGGGGAGCTGTTTTTT. This encodes CASSSADSRSGELFF.

This clone was seen a handful of times. The J gene is TRBJ2-3, the V gene TRBV11-3, with D perhaps matching TRBD2 (6 bases). This CDR3 spans 15 amino acids. The germline V and J ends were trimmed by 5 bases and 2 bases, with 14 bases remaining between them. Germline values: CDR1 SGHNT, CDR2 YENEEA. CDR3 sequence: CASSVAGTFTDTQYF. The CDR3, as DNA: TGTGCCAGCAGCGTCGCCGGGACTTTCACAGATACGCAGTATTTT.

This clone occurred a few times. This chain uses TRBV6-8 with TRBJ1-1, with D perhaps matching TRBD1 (5 bases). CDR1 is MNHGY, CDR2 SAAAGT, per germline. The CDR3 runs 13 residues. V was shortened by 10 bases and J by 1 base, with 13 bases between the two germline ends. CDR3 sequence: CATKKGPNTEAFF. For the CDR3, the DNA is TGTGCCACCAAAAAGGGACCGAACACTGAAGCTTTCTTT.

Many counts were recorded for this clone. This chain's CDR3 is CASSPFRGNSPLHF. CDR3 DNA: TGTGCCAGCAGCCCTTTCAGAGGGAATTCACCCCTCCACTTT. This chain links TRBV11-3 with TRBJ1-6, with no clear D. The V gene's germline CDR1 is SGHNT and CDR2 YENEEA. The ends were cut back, 5 bases at V and 7 bases at J, with 12 bases in the middle. The CDR3 has 14 amino acids.

This clone was seen ten or more times. The chain couples TRBV7-5 to TRBJ1-4; the DNA was not compared with TRBD1, the D call given in the table. TRBV7-5 is a pseudogene segment. This CDR3 comprises 14 residues. The CDR3 here is CASSFQGSNEKLFF. The CDR3 nucleotides are TGTGCCAGCAGCTTTCAGGGGTCTAATGAAAAACTGTTTTTT.

This clone was picked up a small number of times. V gene TRBV6-8 combines with J gene TRBJ1-1; D not certain. This CDR3 has 15 amino acids. The germline CDR1 and CDR2 sequences are MNHGY and SAAAGT. Trimming pared 4 bases from V and 3 bases from J, leaving 15 bases between. CDR3 nucleotide sequence: TGTGCCAGCAGTTCCTATGTACGGCCGGACACTGAAGCTTTCTTT. Translating it yields CASSSYVRPDTEAFF.